The 11 T cell receptor beta chains below come from one sample, sequenced in a study of early T cells in non-severe SARS-CoV-2 infection. TCRdb reprocessed the 5' RACE reads with MiXCR, giving one entry per CDR3 protein. The sample holds some 80,000 distinct CDR3 sequences, more than 10% seen once. The sample here was whole blood, taken at baseline. These receptor sequences come from an adult who was a healthcare worker with PCR-confirmed SARS-CoV-2 infection or an uninfected control (not recorded which). The donor label of this sample is uncertain.

CDR3 loop: CASSPSIASNEKLFF. The CDR3 DNA sequence: TGTGCCAGCAGCCCGTCGATAGCCAGTAATGAAAAACTGTTTTTT. The genes are TRBV7-6 and TRBJ1-4, with D unresolved. Germline CDR1 is SGHVS and CDR2 is FNYEAQ. This CDR3 has 15 residues. Trimming removed 5 bases from V and 4 bases from J, with 14 bases in between.

This clonotype was observed a few times. The chain has TRBV19 and TRBJ2-7; possibly TRBD1 or TRBD2 for D (6 bases each). Germline assignment: CDR1 LNHDA and CDR2 SQIVND (reference sequence). The CDR3 runs 14 residues. Trimming cost V 6 bases and J 2 bases, with 14 bases left between them. The CDR3 coding sequence is TGTGCCAGTAGGCAGAAGGGGGGACCCTACGAGCAGTACTTC. Residues: CASRQKGGPYEQYF.

The chain uses TRBV6-6 and TRBJ2-7; perhaps TRBD2 as D (6 bases). CDR3 length equals 14 residues. Looked up from germline, CDR1 is MNHNY and CDR2 is SVGAGI (reference sequence). Deletions cut 2 bases from V and 0 bases from J, with 8 bases between. This CDR3 is CASSYGGTSYEQYF. For the CDR3, the DNA is TGTGCCAGCAGTTACGGCGGGACCTCCTACGAGCAGTACTTC.

The V and J genes are TRBV2 and TRBJ2-2; the D gene is possibly TRBD1 (6 bases). Trimming removed 5 bases at V and 1 base at J, with 14 bases between. This CDR3 spans 16 amino acids. Per the germline V gene, CDR1 is SNHLY and CDR2 is FYNNEI. The chain's CDR3 is CASSPTGPGNTGELFF. For the CDR3, the DNA is TGTGCCAGCAGTCCTACAGGGCCCGGGAACACCGGGGAGCTGTTTTTT.

This rearrangement joins TRBV9 to TRBJ1-2, with 7 bases identical to TRBD1. The CDR3 covers 14 residues. Losses at the gene ends were 6 bases for V and 5 bases for J; bases not matched to a gene: 10. In germline, CDR1 is SGDLS, CDR2 YYNGEE. DNA for the CDR3: TGTGCCAGCACCCCAGGGGGGGGGGCTTATGGCTACACCTTC. It is translated as CASTPGGGAYGYTF.

This clonotype showed up just once. This chain links TRBV12-3 or TRBV12-4 with TRBJ2-7; 9 bases fit TRBD1. The CDR3 has 14 residues. Trimming cost V 6 bases and J 5 bases; bases outside gene matches: 8. CDR3 in amino acids: CASRWGQGYNEQYF. In nucleotides, the CDR3 is TGTGCCAGCAGATGGGGACAGGGTTATAACGAGCAGTACTTC.

The chain is built from TRBV18 and TRBJ2-1; no clear D gene. The CDR3 contains 13 residues. CDR1 and CDR2 from the germline V gene are KGHSH and LQKENI. V gave up 3 bases and J gave up 5 bases, with 8 bases separating them. The chain's CDR3 is CASSPGMDNEQFF. DNA for the CDR3: TGTGCCAGCTCACCGGGAATGGACAATGAGCAGTTCTTC. Using reference TRBV18 and TRBJ2-1 for the parts outside the CDR3, the full variable domain is NAGVMQNPRHLVRRRGQEARLRCSPMKGHSHVYWYRQLPEEGLKFMVYLQKENIIDESGMPKERFSAEFPKEGPSILRIQQVVRGDSAAYFCASSPGMDNEQFFGPGTRLTVL.

The rearrangement joins TRBV15 to TRBJ2-7; the match to TRBD2 covers 8 bases. The CDR3 runs 14 residues. The trim removed 0 bases at V and 6 bases at J, leaving 4 bases unmatched. CDR1 LNHNV and CDR2 YYDKDF come from the germline V gene (reference sequence). The CDR3, as DNA: TGTGCCACCAGCAGAGATCGGGGGGGCGGCGAGCAGTACTTC. Its protein product is CATSRDRGGGEQYF.

This clonotype came up a few times. V is TRBV6-1 and J is TRBJ2-3; TRBD1 aligns across 7 bases. Per germline, CDR1 MNHNS and CDR2 SASEGT. V dropped 0 bases and J dropped 4; count of bases not matched to a gene: 4. CDR3 length: 15 residues. The CDR3 DNA is TGTGCCAGCAGTGAAGCGGTGGGACAGTCAGATACGCAGTATTTT. Its translation is CASSEAVGQSDTQYF.

V gene TRBV27 combines with J gene TRBJ2-5, with 8 bases fitting TRBD2. V lost 3 bases to trimming and J lost 5 bases; unmatched junction nucleotides: 5. In germline, CDR1 is MNHEY, CDR2 SMNVEV (reference sequence). CDR3 length: 14 amino acids. CDR3 amino acids: CASSFFGGRETQYF. The DNA of the CDR3 is TGTGCCAGCAGTTTTTTCGGCGGGAGGGAGACCCAGTACTTC.

This clonotype was observed a few times. The chain links TRBV27 to TRBJ2-1; the D is unclear. The CDR3 runs to 15 residues. Germline loops: CDR1 MNHEY, CDR2 SMNVEV (reference sequence). CDR3 in DNA: TGTGCTACAAAACCGGAGCGTATATCCTACAATGAGCAGTTCTTC. It yields the protein CATKPERISYNEQFF.